These T cell receptor beta chains were read from a single sample in a study of OX40 agonist ivuxolimab in advanced cancers. TCRdb's table, derived via immunoSEQ multiplex PCR, lists solely in-frame clones and lacks some. The data hold 20,000 to 25,000 clones, with over 80% observed a single time. The input for sequencing was CD4+ or CD8+ T cells sorted from blood, taken in a trial of the OX40 agonist ivuxolimab. These receptors all come from an adult with an advanced solid tumor such as melanoma, head and neck, liver or kidney cancer. The CDR3 runs from the conserved cysteine through the conserved F or W. D genes are given only for firm matches. Size values are once, few and many counts, or a class for expanded clones, and some rows have none.

TRBJ2-1,.,.,14,TRBV10-3,TGTGCCGTCAGATTCTCGGACATTTACAATGAGCAGTTCTTC,CAVRFSDIYNEQFF
TRBJ2-5,.,.,15,TRBV18,TGTGCCAGCTCATCCACATCCGGGATCCAAGAGACCCAGTACTTC,CASSSTSGIQETQYF
TRBJ1-2,TRBD1,.,13,TRBV5-1,TGCGCCAGCAGCTGGGGACAGGGGGATGGCTACACCTTC,CASSWGQGDGYTF
TRBJ2-5,TRBD1,.,14,TRBV5-6,TGTGCCAGCAACCCCGGGACAGCAGAAGAGACCCAGTACTTC,CASNPGTAEETQYF
TRBJ2-7,.,few,17,TRBV4-2,TGTGCCAGCAGCCAAGAGAAGGTGGGCCTTTCGGCCTACGAGCAGTACTTC,CASSQEKVGLSAYEQYF
TRBJ1-5,.,.,17,TRBV7-9,TGTGCCAGCAGCTTAGCGGGTAGCGGATATAGCAATCAGCCCCAGCATTTT,CASSLAGSGYSNQPQHF
TRBJ1-5,.,once,13,TRBV5-6,TGTGCCAGCAGCTTGGGGCTTGGACAGCCCCAGCATTTT,CASSLGLGQPQHF
TRBJ2-3,.,.,13,TRBV4-3,TGCGCCAGCAGCCAAGCAGGAACAGATACGCAGTATTTT,CASSQAGTDTQYF
TRBJ1-2,.,.,13,TRBV15,TGTGCCACCAGCAGAGATCAGCAGTATGGCTACACCTTC,CATSRDQQYGYTF
TRBJ2-7,.,.,15,TRBV5-1,TGCGCCAGCAGCTTGGCCGGCGGCAGGGCCTACGAGCAGTACTTC,CASSLAGGRAYEQYF
TRBJ2-1,TRBD2,.,14,TRBV30,TGTGCCTGGGAAGGACTAGCGGGAGTCAATGAGCAGTTCTTC,CAWEGLAGVNEQFF
TRBJ2-2,.,.,15,TRBV6-6,TGTGCCAGCAGTTACTCGGGGGCGAACACCGGGGAGCTGTTTTTT,CASSYSGANTGELFF
TRBJ1-5,TRBD1,.,15,TRBV5-1,TGCGCCAGCAGCTTGACAGGGGTCGGGAATCAGCCCCAGCATTTT,CASSLTGVGNQPQHF
TRBJ2-1,TRBD2,.,18,TRBV4-1,TGCGCCAGCAGCCAAGGAGGGGCTAGCGGGGGACGAGGGGATGAGCAGTTCTTC,CASSQGGASGGRGDEQFF
TRBJ1-1,.,.,14,TRBV4-3,TGCGCCAGCAGCCAAGGATCCATGAACACTGAAGCTTTCTTT,CASSQGSMNTEAFF
TRBJ1-2,.,.,14,TRBV18,TGTGCCAGCTCACCACCGGGGGACCTTTTGGACTACACCTTC,CASSPPGDLLDYTF
TRBJ2-1,.,.,12,TRBV2,TGTGCCAGCAGTTTGGAAGACAATGAGCAGTTCTTC,CASSLEDNEQFF
TRBJ1-6,.,.,13,TRBV30,TGTGCCTGGAAGGTCAGCTATAATTCACCCCTCCACTTT,CAWKVSYNSPLHF
TRBJ2-3,TRBD2,.,16,TRBV2,TGTGCCAGCATCAGCTCCCTAGCGGGAGTAACCGATACGCAGTATTTT,CASISSLAGVTDTQYF
TRBJ2-1,.,.,15,TRBV27,TGTGCCAGCAGGACCGGGACAAGGGCCTACAATGAGCAGTTCTTC,CASRTGTRAYNEQFF
TRBJ2-7,.,.,12,TRBV6-6,TGTGCCAGCAGTTTTAAGGTCTACGAGCAGTACTTC,CASSFKVYEQYF
TRBJ2-2,.,.,16,TRBV27,TGTGCCAGCAGTCTCGAGTCACGGTTAAACACCGGGGAGCTGTTTTTT,CASSLESRLNTGELFF
TRBJ2-2,TRBD2,.,15,TRBV7-9,TGTGCCACACCCCACGGACTAGCGGGAGCCGGGGAGCTGTTTTTT,CATPHGLAGAGELFF
TRBJ2-4,TRBD2,.,15,TRBV5-6,TGTGCCAGCAGTCTACTAGCGGGAGATGGAAACATTCAGTACTTC,CASSLLAGDGNIQYF
TRBJ1-4,TRBD1,.,13,TRBV2,TGTGCCGGACGGACAGGGATAAATGAAAAACTGTTTTTT,CAGRTGINEKLFF
TRBJ1-2,TRBD1,.,13,TRBV7-9,TGTGCCAGCAGCTTATTACAGGGGTATGGCTACACCTTC,CASSLLQGYGYTF
TRBJ1-2,TRBD1,.,14,TRBV10-3,TGTGCCATCAGTGAGTCGCAGGGGGCGTATGGCTACACCTTC,CAISESQGAYGYTF
TRBJ1-6,.,.,13,TRBV27,TGTGCCAGCAGTTTACAATGGTCTTCACCCCTCCACTTT,CASSLQWSSPLHF
TRBJ2-5,.,.,14,TRBV5-1,TGCGCCAGCAGCTTGGGGGGGGTCCAAGAGACCCAGTACTTC,CASSLGGVQETQYF
TRBJ2-7,.,.,15,TRBV6-1,TGTGCCAGCAGTGAACAGGGACGGATAGAGTACGAGCAGTACTTC,CASSEQGRIEYEQYF
TRBJ1-1,TRBD1,once,17,TRBV27,TGTGCCAGCACTCCCCACGGGACAGGGGGCATGAACACTGAAGCTTTCTTT,CASTPHGTGGMNTEAFF
TRBJ2-7,.,.,15,TRBV5-6,TGTGCCAGCAGCTTGGTGGGCAGGATCTCCTACGAGCAGTACTTC,CASSLVGRISYEQYF
TRBJ1-5,.,.,16,TRBV5-8,TGTGCCAGCAGCTTGGAAAGGGGCGGGGGCAATCAGCCCCAGCATTTT,CASSLERGGGNQPQHF
TRBJ2-7,TRBD1,.,14,TRBV6-5,TGTGCCAGCAGTTACCTGGACAGGCGGAGCGAGCAGTACTTC,CASSYLDRRSEQYF
TRBJ2-5,TRBD2,.,20,TRBV19,TGTGCCAGTAGTATACCAACCTCCGGGACTAGCACACTTCGTCGGGAGACCCAGTACTTC,CASSIPTSGTSTLRRETQYF
TRBJ2-2,.,.,16,TRBV7-7,TGTGCTAGCAGCTTCTTGCCCCAGCCGAACACCGGGGAGCTGTTTTTT,CASSFLPQPNTGELFF
TRBJ2-7,.,.,13,TRBV27,TGTGCCAGCAGGCGAGACAGTTCCTACGAGCAGTACTTC,CASRRDSSYEQYF
TRBJ1-3,.,.,16,TRBV14,TGTGCCAGCAGCCAAGCAGCTGCAGGACTTGGAAACACCATATATTTT,CASSQAAAGLGNTIYF
TRBJ1-3,.,.,14,TRBV6-5,TGTGCCAGCAGTTACTCGAGACTTGAAAACACCATATATTTT,CASSYSRLENTIYF
TRBJ2-7,.,.,15,TRBV27,TGTGCCAGCAGTTTAACGGGACAAGGTCCCTACGAGCAGTACTTC,CASSLTGQGPYEQYF
TRBJ1-2,.,.,15,TRBV6-5,TGTGCCAGCAGTTATGGGCAGGGCCACAGCTATGGCTACACCTTC,CASSYGQGHSYGYTF
TRBJ1-1,TRBD1,once,11,TRBV6-6,TGTGCCAGCGGACAGGGGAATGAAGCTTTCTTT,CASGQGNEAFF
TRBJ1-2,.,.,14,TRBV6-5,TGTGCCAGCAGTGGGGGGGCGCAGAACTATGGCTACACCTTC,CASSGGAQNYGYTF
TRBJ2-3,TRBD2,.,17,TRBV30,TGTGCCTGGAGGCCTCGGCTAGCGGGAGTTAGCACAGATACGCAGTATTTT,CAWRPRLAGVSTDTQYF
TRBJ2-7,TRBD2,.,13,TRBV7-2,TGTGCCAGCGGGCTAGCGGGACTCTACGAGCAGTACTTC,CASGLAGLYEQYF
TRBJ1-6,.,.,17,TRBV14,TGTGCCAGCAGCCAACGCCTCGGGGGGGCCAGTAATTCACCCCTCCACTTT,CASSQRLGGASNSPLHF
TRBJ1-6,.,.,15,TRBV5-4,TGTGCCAGCAGCTTCCTGACGGGTTATAATTCACCCCTCCACTTT,CASSFLTGYNSPLHF
TRBJ1-1,.,.,11,TRBV20-1,TGCAGTGCTGGGCGGGGCACTGAAGCTTTCTTT,CSAGRGTEAFF
TRBJ2-5,.,.,11,TRBV20-1,TGCAGTGCTAGAGATTACGAGACCCAGTACTTC,CSARDYETQYF
TRBJ1-6,TRBD1,.,14,TRBV6-6,TGTGCCAGCAGCGCGGGACAGACCAATTCACCCCTCCACTTT,CASSAGQTNSPLHF
TRBJ1-1,.,.,12,TRBV19,TGTGCCAGCACCCGAGGGTTAGCTGAAGCTTTCTTT,CASTRGLAEAFF
TRBJ2-2,TRBD1,.,14,TRBV6-5,TGTGCCAGCAGCCTCGACAGGGCCACCGGGGAGCTGTTTTTT,CASSLDRATGELFF
TRBJ2-5,.,.,12,TRBV27,TGTGCCAGCAGTAAGGACGGCGTGACCCAGTACTTC,CASSKDGVTQYF
TRBJ1-5,TRBD1,.,15,TRBV7-2,TGTGCCAGCAGCTTTATGGGACAGATGGGTCAGCCCCAGCATTTT,CASSFMGQMGQPQHF
TRBJ1-2,.,.,13,TRBV29-1,TGCAGCGTGAAGGCTCCAGGGACGGAGGGCTACACCTTC,CSVKAPGTEGYTF
TRBJ2-3,.,.,13,TRBV7-3,TGTGCCAGCAGCTTCGACCCCACAGATACGCAGTATTTT,CASSFDPTDTQYF
TRBJ2-5,TRBD2,.,12,TRBV6-5,TGTGCCAGCAGCCCGGGGGGAGAGACCCAGTACTTC,CASSPGGETQYF
TRBJ1-3,.,.,18,TRBV19,TGTGCCAGTAGTCGAGACGGGACTCCGAAACTCTCTGGAAACACCATATATTTT,CASSRDGTPKLSGNTIYF
TRBJ2-5,.,.,16,TRBV4-2,TGTGCCAGCAGCCAAGGTCGAATGGGGGGACAAGAGACCCAGTACTTC,CASSQGRMGGQETQYF
TRBJ1-2,.,few,14,TRBV9,TGTGCCAGCGATTCGGGAGACAGCGGATATGGCTACACCTTC,CASDSGDSGYGYTF